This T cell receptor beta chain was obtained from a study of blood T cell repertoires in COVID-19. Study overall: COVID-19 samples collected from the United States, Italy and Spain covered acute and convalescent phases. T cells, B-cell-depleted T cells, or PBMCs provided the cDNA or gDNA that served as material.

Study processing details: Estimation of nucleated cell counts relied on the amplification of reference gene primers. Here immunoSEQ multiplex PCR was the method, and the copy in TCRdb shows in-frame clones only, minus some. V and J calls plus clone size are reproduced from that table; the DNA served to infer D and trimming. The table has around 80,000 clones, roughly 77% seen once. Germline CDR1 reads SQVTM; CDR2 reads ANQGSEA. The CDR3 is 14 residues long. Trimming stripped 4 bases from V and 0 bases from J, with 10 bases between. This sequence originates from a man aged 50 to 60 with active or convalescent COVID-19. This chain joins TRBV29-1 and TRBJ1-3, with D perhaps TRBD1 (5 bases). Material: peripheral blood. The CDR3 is CSVGGGGSGNTIYF. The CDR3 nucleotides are TGCAGCGTTGGTGGGGGGGGCTCTGGAAACACCATATATTTT.